Described below is a single TCR beta chain sequence and its context. The target antigen is unknown. The sample holds other DNA sequences that translate to the same CDR3. This sample is drawn from a study of beta chain features in type 1 diabetes. At the level of the study: The patients were much like the healthy donors in age, gender and cell yields. Whole-study findings and limits: VDJ junctions in type 1 diabetes patients carried more deletions and fewer insertions. Moderate yet significant TCRB CDR3 shortening was seen in Type 1 diabetes patients in all four CD4+ subsets. For TCRB rearrangement, an influence of HLA type remained unresolved here.

TCRB transcripts that were expressed got sequenced, as all of the isolated RNA had been reverse transcribed. Assay used: immunoSEQ multiplex PCR; TCRdb lists only in-frame clones, some missing. Seen here are about 640,000 clones, approximately 13% observed once, and the top ten hold 0.095% to 0.15%. There was one heparinised blood draw per donor, averaging about 120 mL. Germline loops: CDR1 SGHRS, CDR2 YFSETQ. Trimming took 0 bases from V and 5 from J, leaving 5 bases between them. The CDR3 has 12 residues. Material for sequencing was naive CD4+ T cells from blood. The V gene is TRBV5-1, the J gene TRBJ2-5; D gene uncertain. The TCR comes from a young man with type 1 diabetes. The CDR3 nucleotides read TGCGCCAGCAGCTTGGACGGTGAGACCCAGTACTTC. Amino acids: CASSLDGETQYF.